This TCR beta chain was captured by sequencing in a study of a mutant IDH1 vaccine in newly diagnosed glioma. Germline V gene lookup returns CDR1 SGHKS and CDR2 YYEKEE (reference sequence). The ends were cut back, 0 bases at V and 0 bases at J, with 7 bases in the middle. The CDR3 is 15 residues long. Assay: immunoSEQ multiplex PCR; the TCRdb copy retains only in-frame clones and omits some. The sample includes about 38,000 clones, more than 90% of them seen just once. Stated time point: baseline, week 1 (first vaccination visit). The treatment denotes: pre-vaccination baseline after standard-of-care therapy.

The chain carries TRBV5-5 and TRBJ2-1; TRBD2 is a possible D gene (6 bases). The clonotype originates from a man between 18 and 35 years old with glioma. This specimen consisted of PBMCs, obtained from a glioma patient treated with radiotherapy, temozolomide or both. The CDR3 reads CASSLDGSSYNEQFF. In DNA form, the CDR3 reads TGTGCCAGCAGCTTGGACGGGAGCTCCTACAATGAGCAGTTCTTC.